The clone carrying this T cell receptor beta chain was recorded many times. No antigen is known for it. This entry comes from a study of lung T cells in sarcoidosis with Löfgren's syndrome. Study outcomes and limitations: TRBV2 was the preferred pairing partner of TRAV12-1, with similar CDR3s.

Germline CDR1 is MNHNS and CDR2 is SASEGT. Germline trimming cut 5 bases from V and 0 bases from J; bases unmatched to any gene: 4. The CDR3 spans 16 residues. TCRdb passed the reads through MiXCR, listing each CDR3 protein once. This sample has 58,000 or so distinct CDR3 sequences, with approximately 21% found just once. This sequence originates from a human donor with sarcoidosis (Löfgren's syndrome or another form), or a control subject (not recorded which). J is TRBJ2-3 and V is TRBV6-1; TRBD2 matches 11 bases. The sequenced material came from CD4+ T cells from PBMCs. The chain's CDR3 is CASSNPSGGSTDTQYF. In nucleotides, the CDR3 is TGTGCCAGCAGTAACCCTAGCGGGGGGAGCACAGATACGCAGTATTTT.